In its sample, the clone carrying this TCR beta chain was seen many times. Antigen unknown. Germline values: CDR1 SQVTM, CDR2 ANQGSEA. V lost 6 bases and J lost 5; bases outside the gene matches: 4. This CDR3 has 13 amino acids. This sample stems from a study of identical twins. Study-wide points: Fewer insertions were carried by abundant cord blood beta clonotypes, but none was seen in memory repertoires.

MiXCR, applied by TCRdb to the 5' RACE reads, yields one record per CDR3 protein. Of some 1,600,000 distinct CDR3 sequences in the sample, less than 35% were seen once. The sequenced sample was cord blood. The chain is built from TRBV29-1 and TRBJ2-3, with 11 bases that match TRBD2. The receptor comes from a newborn girl in good health. CDR3 amino acids: CSVGGTSGDTQYF. Here the CDR3 DNA reads TGCAGCGTGGGAGGGACTAGCGGAGATACGCAGTATTTT.